The T cell receptor beta chain under discussion was sequenced for a study of OX40 agonist ivuxolimab in advanced cancers. Turning to the study itself: The dose-escalation group included hepatocellular carcinoma, melanoma, renal cell carcinoma and head and neck cancer. There were three patients with partial responses, one having hepatocellular carcinoma and two cutaneous melanoma.

Assay used: immunoSEQ multiplex PCR; TCRdb lists only in-frame clones, some missing. The data hold 72,000 or so clones, with about four fifths observed a single time. Study-level findings and limits: The antigens recognized by the expanded peripheral T cells, that is their antigen specificity, were not determined. CD4+ T cells averaged fewer expanded clones than CD8+ T cells.

Trimming took 4 bases from V and 0 from J, leaving 3 bases between them. CDR1 is KGHSH, CDR2 LQKENI, per germline. CDR3 length: 12 amino acids. On this clone: Antigen specificity is unknown.

This chain connects TRBV18 to TRBJ2-5, with D unclear. This receptor was identified in an adult with an advanced solid tumor such as melanoma, head and neck, liver or kidney cancer. The input for sequencing was CD4+ or CD8+ T cells sorted from blood, taken in a trial of the OX40 agonist ivuxolimab. The CDR3 loop is CASSLYQETQYF. The DNA for the CDR3 is TGTGCCAGCTCACTATACCAAGAGACCCAGTACTTC. The whole variable domain, filled in from reference TRBV18 and TRBJ2-5, reads NAGVMQNPRHLVRRRGQEARLRCSPMKGHSHVYWYRQLPEEGLKFMVYLQKENIIDESGMPKERFSAEFPKEGPSILRIQQVVRGDSAAYFCASSLYQETQYFGPGTRLLVL.